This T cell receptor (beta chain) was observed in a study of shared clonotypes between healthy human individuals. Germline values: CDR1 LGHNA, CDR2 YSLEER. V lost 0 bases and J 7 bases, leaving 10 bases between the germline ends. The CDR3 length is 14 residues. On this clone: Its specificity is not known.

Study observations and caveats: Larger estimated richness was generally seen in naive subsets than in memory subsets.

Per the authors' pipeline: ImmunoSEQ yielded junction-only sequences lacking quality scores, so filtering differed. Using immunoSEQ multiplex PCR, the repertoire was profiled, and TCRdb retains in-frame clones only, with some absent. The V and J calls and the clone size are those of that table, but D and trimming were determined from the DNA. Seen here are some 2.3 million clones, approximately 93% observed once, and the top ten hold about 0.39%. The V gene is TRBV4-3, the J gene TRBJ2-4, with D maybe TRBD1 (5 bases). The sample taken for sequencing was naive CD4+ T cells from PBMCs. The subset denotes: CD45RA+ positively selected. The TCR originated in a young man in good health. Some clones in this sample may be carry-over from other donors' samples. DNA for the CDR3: TGCGCCAGCAGCCAAGAGGCAGGGTCGAACATTCAGTACTTC. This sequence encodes CASSQEAGSNIQYF.